These 23 T cell receptor beta chains were all obtained from the same sample, sequenced in a study of chemoradiotherapy in HPV16-positive cancers. Sequencing used immunoSEQ multiplex PCR; TCRdb keeps in-frame clones, though not all of them. The sample consists of roughly 6,400 clones, 80% to 90% of them appearing once. The source material was tumor tissue, sampled from a patient who underwent chemoradiotherapy. The source is a human donor with HPV-associated anogenital cancer.

This clone was seen more than once but under ten times. The chain combines TRBV2 with TRBJ1-5, with D unclear. Trimming shortened V by 6 bases and J by 9 bases, and 12 bases separated the two germline ends. The CDR3 length is 12 residues. Germline values: CDR1 SNHLY, CDR2 FYNNEI. CDR3 sequence (DNA): TGTGCCAGCAGGCCTGAACAACCGCCCCAGCATTTT. It yields the protein CASRPEQPPQHF. The full variable domain, in which reference TRBV2 and TRBJ1-5 provide the parts outside the CDR3, is EPEVTQTPSHQVTQMGQEVILRCVPISNHLYFYWYRQILGQKVEFLVSFYNNEISEKSEIFDDQFSVERPDGSNFTLKIRSTKLEDSAMYFCASRPEQPPQHFGDGTRLSIL.

The chain links TRBV4-2 to TRBJ1-3; D may be TRBD1 (5 bases). The CDR3 has 16 residues. Trimming pared 1 base from V and 4 bases from J, leaving 14 bases between. CDR1 LGHNA and CDR2 YNFKEQ come from the germline V gene. This chain's CDR3 is CASSQGEGLTGNTIYF. CDR3 coding DNA: TGTGCCAGCAGCCAAGGGGAGGGGCTAACAGGAAACACCATATATTTT.

The chain uses TRBV19 and TRBJ2-7, with D possibly being TRBD2 (6 bases). Germline CDR1 and CDR2: LNHDA and SQIVND (reference sequence). V lost 6 bases and J 2 bases, leaving 14 bases between the germline ends. The CDR3 spans 14 residues. The CDR3 DNA follows: TGTGCCAGTAGCCAGGGACTTCCGCCCTACGAGCAGTACTTC. It specifies CASSQGLPPYEQYF.

The V and J genes are TRBV7-9 and TRBJ2-1; 12 nucleotides match TRBD2. V trimming: 5 bases; J trimming: 7 bases; junction bases outside the gene matches: 9. CDR1 SEHNR and CDR2 FQNEAQ come from the germline V gene (reference sequence). This CDR3 is 16 amino acids long. The DNA for the CDR3 is TGTGCCAGCAGCCCATCTAGCGGGAGGGTTAAGAATGAGCAGTTCTTC. This encodes CASSPSSGRVKNEQFF.

The chain uses TRBV2 and TRBJ2-3; possibly TRBD1 for D (5 bases). Germline assignment: CDR1 SNHLY and CDR2 FYNNEI. V was cut by 7 bases and J by 2 bases, with 22 bases left in between. The CDR3 covers 17 residues. CDR3 nucleotide sequence: TGTGCCAGCACGAACCTGGCAGGGCTGGGGATCACAGATACGCAGTATTTT. This codes for CASTNLAGLGITDTQYF.

A few counts support this clone. This chain joins TRBV5-1 and TRBJ1-5; D is undetermined. CDR1 and CDR2 from the germline V gene are SGHRS and YFSETQ. There are 15 residues in the CDR3. With 7 bases removed from V and 1 base from J, the gap between germline ends came to 15 bases. The CDR3 loop is CASDYSLLSNQPQHF. The CDR3 region has the DNA TGCGCCAGCGACTACAGTTTATTAAGCAATCAGCCCCAGCATTTT. The entire variable domain, with the rest obtained from reference TRBV5-1 and TRBJ1-5, is as follows: KAGVTQTPRYLIKTRGQQVTLSCSPISGHRSVSWYQQTPGQGLQFLFEYFSETQRNKGNFPGRFSGRQFSNSRSEMNVSTLELGDSALYLCASDYSLLSNQPQHFGDGTRLSIL.

This chain joins TRBV5-6 and TRBJ1-2; D is unresolved. The V end was cut by 4 bases, the J end by 6 bases, with 25 bases between. Per the germline V gene, CDR1 is SGHDT and CDR2 is YYEEEE. CDR3 size: 17 residues. CDR3 sequence (DNA): TGTGCCAGCAGCCAATGGGTATTTCTAGAGTATGGTGATGGCTACACCTTC. Translation: CASSQWVFLEYGDGYTF.

This chain joins TRBV5-4 and TRBJ1-2; 8 bases are shared with TRBD1. The CDR3 extends over 15 amino acids. Germline CDR1 is SGHNT and CDR2 is YYREEE (reference sequence). V lost 4 bases and J lost 2; bases outside the gene matches: 7. The CDR3 region is CASSPRQGWNYGYTF. In DNA, the CDR3 is TGTGCCAGCAGCCCTCGACAGGGGTGGAACTATGGCTACACCTTC.

This clone showed up just once. This chain uses TRBV5-1 with TRBJ1-4; possibly TRBD1 for D (5 bases). The V end lost 4 bases, the J end lost 5 bases, and 18 bases lay between the germline ends. The CDR3 contains 16 residues. CDR1 is SGHRS, CDR2 YFSETQ, per germline. The CDR3 DNA follows: TGCGCCAGCAGCGCCGGTCAGGCAGAGGGGAATGAAAAACTGTTTTTT. Translation: CASSAGQAEGNEKLFF.

The chain links TRBV7-9 to TRBJ1-1, with D unresolved. V lost 8 bases, J lost 1 base, and 8 bases lay in between. The CDR3 is 12 amino acids. Germline lookup yields CDR1 SEHNR and CDR2 FQNEAQ (reference sequence). The CDR3 DNA sequence: TGTGCCAGCTCGGGCGCGAACACTGAAGCTTTCTTT. Translating gives CASSGANTEAFF.

This chain connects TRBV5-6 to TRBJ2-2; 10 bases line up with TRBD2. Germline lookup yields CDR1 SGHDT and CDR2 YYEEEE. V was clipped by 4 bases and J by 5 bases; unmatched bases: 8. The CDR3 runs to 16 residues. CDR3 residues: CASSLPSGRGTGELFF. Here the CDR3 DNA reads TGTGCCAGCAGCCTGCCTAGCGGGAGAGGTACCGGGGAGCTGTTTTTT.

The J gene is TRBJ2-7, the V gene TRBV6-1; D is unresolved. The CDR3 covers 11 residues. CDR1 is MNHNS, CDR2 SASEGT, per germline. V was clipped by 4 bases and J by 5 bases, with 6 bases between them. The CDR3 coding sequence is TGTGCCAGCAGTGTAGTCAACGAGCAGTACTTC. This encodes CASSVVNEQYF.

The chain couples TRBV7-2 to TRBJ1-4; maybe TRBD1 (5 bases). V lost 5 bases, J lost 8 bases, and 15 bases lay in between. CDR3 length: 14 residues. The germline V gene encodes CDR1 SGHTA and CDR2 FQGNSA. CDR3 amino acids: CASSPGTSGEKLFF. The CDR3 DNA is TGTGCCAGCAGCCCCGGGACTTCCGGAGAAAAACTGTTTTTT.

In the case of this clone: At one of its ends the junction is not consistent with the germline gene, which may arise from a read error. The gene calls are TRBV7-7 and TRBJ2-7; the D is unclear. The CDR3 runs to 12 residues. Germline assignment: CDR1 SSHAT and CDR2 FNYEAQ (reference sequence). The CDR3 DNA follows: TGTGCTAGCATCCCAACCTCCTACGAGCAGTACTTC. Its protein product is CASIPTSYEQYF.

This clone was seen once. This chain links TRBV5-6 with TRBJ2-2; 7 positions match TRBD1. This CDR3 spans 14 amino acids. V lost 3 bases to trimming and J lost 5 bases; unmatched junction nucleotides: 4. Germline values: CDR1 SGHDT, CDR2 YYEEEE. This chain's CDR3 is CASSWGQNTGELFF. In DNA, the CDR3 is TGTGCCAGCAGCTGGGGACAGAATACCGGGGAGCTGTTTTTT. The full variable domain, rest sourced from reference TRBV5-6 and TRBJ2-2, is DAGVTQSPTHLIKTRGQQVTLRCSPKSGHDTVSWYQQALGQGPQFIFQYYEEEERQRGNFPDRFSGHQFPNYSSELNVNALLLGDSALYLCASSWGQNTGELFFGEGSRLTVL.

The chain employs TRBV7-6 and TRBJ2-4, with a possible D match to TRBD2 (6 bases). Germline-derived CDR1 and CDR2 are SGHVS and FNYEAQ. The V and J ends lost 4 bases and 5 bases respectively, with 15 bases between them. The CDR3 has 15 residues. Written as DNA, the CDR3 is TGTGCCAGCAGCTCATTCCCCGGGACTCAAAACATTCAGTACTTC. Amino acid sequence: CASSSFPGTQNIQYF.

This clone was observed once. This sequence joins TRBV15 and TRBJ1-4, with D perhaps TRBD1 (5 bases). Deletions cut 5 bases from V and 7 bases from J, with 17 bases between. Germline CDR1 LNHNV, CDR2 YYDKDF (reference sequence). There are 15 residues in the CDR3. As DNA, the CDR3 is TGTGCCACCAGCGCCGGTGATGGGACGGGTGAAAAACTGTTTTTT. This codes for CATSAGDGTGEKLFF.

This chain joins TRBV7-9 and TRBJ2-5; 13 nucleotides match TRBD2. The CDR3 contains 15 residues. Germline CDR1 SEHNR, CDR2 FQNEAQ (reference sequence). Unmatched junction bases numbered 4, after V lost 5 bases and J lost 4 bases. CDR3 DNA sequence: TGTGCCAGCAGCCTACTAGCGGGAGGGGCAGAGACCCAGTACTTC. It specifies CASSLLAGGAETQYF.

The gene calls are TRBV5-8 and TRBJ2-1, with a possible D match to TRBD2 (5 bases). Germline V gene sequence: CDR1 SGHTS, CDR2 YDEGEE. The CDR3 totals 15 residues. Trimming took 4 bases from V and 4 from J, leaving 15 bases between them. For the CDR3, the DNA is TGTGCCAGCAGCCCAGGCGAGCGGCAGTACAATGAGCAGTTCTTC. Amino acids: CASSPGERQYNEQFF.

The chain is built from TRBV2 and TRBJ2-6; the D gene is possibly TRBD2 (6 bases). The V end was cut by 7 bases, the J end by 3 bases, with 13 bases between. The CDR3 extends over 15 amino acids. CDR1 is SNHLY and CDR2 is FYNNEI in the germline V gene. The DNA for the CDR3 is TGTGCCAGCATCATATGGAGGGTTGGGGCCAACGTCCTGACTTTC. Protein sequence: CASIIWRVGANVLTF.

This clone was seen a handful of times. This chain's CDR3 is CASSLVHSTMNTEAFF. The CDR3 coding sequence is TGTGCCAGCTCACTCGTACATTCGACCATGAACACTGAAGCTTTCTTT. The chain carries TRBV18 and TRBJ1-1; D gene unclear. In germline, CDR1 is KGHSH, CDR2 LQKENI. The CDR3 has 16 amino acids. V was shortened by 4 bases and J by 0 bases, with 15 bases between the two germline ends.

The genes are TRBV2 and TRBJ2-3; no reliable D call. CDR1 and CDR2 (germline): SNHLY, FYNNEI. V was trimmed by 3 bases and J by 0 bases, leaving 4 bases between them. The CDR3 contains 13 residues. CDR3 amino acids: CASSEDSTDTQYF. The CDR3 DNA sequence: TGTGCCAGCAGTGAGGACAGCACAGATACGCAGTATTTT.

V is TRBV11-3 and J is TRBJ2-7; D might be TRBD2 (6 bases). The V end was cut by 3 bases, the J end by 0 bases, with 12 bases between. The CDR3 spans 15 residues. Germline V gene data show CDR1 as SGHNT and CDR2 as YENEEA. DNA of the CDR3: TGTGCCAGCAGCTTGGAGGGAAGCGTCTCCTACGAGCAGTACTTC. It translates to CASSLEGSVSYEQYF.